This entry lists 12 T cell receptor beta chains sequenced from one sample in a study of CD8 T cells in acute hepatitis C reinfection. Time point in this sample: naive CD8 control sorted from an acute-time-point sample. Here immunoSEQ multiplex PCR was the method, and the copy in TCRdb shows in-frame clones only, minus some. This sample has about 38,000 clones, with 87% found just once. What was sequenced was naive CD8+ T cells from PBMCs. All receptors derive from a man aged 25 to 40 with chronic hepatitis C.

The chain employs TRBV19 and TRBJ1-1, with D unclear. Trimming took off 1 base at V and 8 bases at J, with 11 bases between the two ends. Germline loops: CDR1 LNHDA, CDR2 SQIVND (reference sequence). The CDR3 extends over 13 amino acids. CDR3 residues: CASSIAPTNEAFF. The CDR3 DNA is TGTGCCAGTAGTATAGCCCCAACAAACGAAGCTTTCTTT. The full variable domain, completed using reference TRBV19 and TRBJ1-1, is DGGITQSPKYLFRKEGQNVTLSCEQNLNHDAMYWYRQDPGQGLRLIYYSQIVNDFQKGDIAEGYSVSREKKESFPLTVTSAQKNPTAFYLCASSIAPTNEAFFGQGTRLTVV.

The DNA for the CDR3 is TGTGCCAGCAGCTTGCAAACCGGGACTAGCGTTTACGAGCAGTACTTC. This gives the protein CASSLQTGTSVYEQYF. This chain connects TRBV5-6 to TRBJ2-7; 10 bases are a match to TRBD2. Per germline, CDR1 SGHDT and CDR2 YYEEEE. Trimming cost V 1 base and J 4 bases; bases outside gene matches: 8. The CDR3 extends over 16 amino acids.

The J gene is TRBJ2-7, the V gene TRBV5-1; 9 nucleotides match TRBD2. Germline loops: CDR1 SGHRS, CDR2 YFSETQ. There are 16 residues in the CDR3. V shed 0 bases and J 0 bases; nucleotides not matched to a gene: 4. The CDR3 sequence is CASSLGASGISYEQYF. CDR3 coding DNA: TGCGCCAGCAGCTTGGGGGCTAGCGGGATCTCCTACGAGCAGTACTTC.

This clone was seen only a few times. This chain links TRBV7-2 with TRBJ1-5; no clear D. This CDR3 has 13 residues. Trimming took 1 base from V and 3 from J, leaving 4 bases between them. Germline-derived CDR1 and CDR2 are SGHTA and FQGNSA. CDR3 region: CASSLVSNQPQHF. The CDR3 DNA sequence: TGTGCCAGCAGCTTAGTTTCCAATCAGCCCCAGCATTTT.

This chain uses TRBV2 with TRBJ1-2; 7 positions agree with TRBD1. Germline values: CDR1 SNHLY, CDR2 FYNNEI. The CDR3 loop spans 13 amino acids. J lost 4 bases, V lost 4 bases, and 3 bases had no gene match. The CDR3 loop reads CASSGDSIYGYTF. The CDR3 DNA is TGTGCCAGCAGTGGGGACAGCATCTATGGCTACACCTTC.

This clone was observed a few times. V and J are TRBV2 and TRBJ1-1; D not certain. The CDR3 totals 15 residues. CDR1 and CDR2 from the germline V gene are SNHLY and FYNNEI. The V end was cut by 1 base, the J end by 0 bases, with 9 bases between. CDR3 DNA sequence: TGTGCCAGCAGTGAAGGACGGGATTTGAACACTGAAGCTTTCTTT. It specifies CASSEGRDLNTEAFF.

This CDR3 reads CASSGDGYEQYF. In DNA, the CDR3 is TGTGCCAGCAGCGGGGACGGCTACGAGCAGTACTTC. V usage is TRBV7-6 and J usage is TRBJ2-7; TRBD1 or TRBD2 may be the D gene (5 bases each). The CDR3 sequence is 12 residues long. Germline-derived CDR1 and CDR2 are SGHVS and FNYEAQ. Trimming shortened V by 5 bases and J by 3 bases, and 8 bases separated the two germline ends.

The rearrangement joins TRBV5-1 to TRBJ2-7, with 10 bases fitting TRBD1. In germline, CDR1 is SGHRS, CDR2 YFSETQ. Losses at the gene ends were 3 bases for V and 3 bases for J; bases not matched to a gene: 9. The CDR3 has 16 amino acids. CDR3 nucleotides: TGCGCCAGCAGCTCGACGCCGGGACAGGGGTACTACGAGCAGTACTTC. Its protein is CASSSTPGQGYYEQYF.

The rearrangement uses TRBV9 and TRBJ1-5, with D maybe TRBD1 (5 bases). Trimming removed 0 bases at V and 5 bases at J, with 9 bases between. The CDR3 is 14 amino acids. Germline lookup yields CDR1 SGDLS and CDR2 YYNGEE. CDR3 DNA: TGTGCCAGCAGCGTAGCAGGGATGGATCAGCCCCAGCATTTT. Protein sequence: CASSVAGMDQPQHF.

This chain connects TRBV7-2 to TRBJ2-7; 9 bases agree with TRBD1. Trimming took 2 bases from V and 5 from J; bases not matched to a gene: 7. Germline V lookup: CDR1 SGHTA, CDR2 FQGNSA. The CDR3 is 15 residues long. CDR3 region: CASSLPGQGPHEQYF. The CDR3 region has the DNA TGTGCCAGCAGCTTACCGGGACAGGGTCCCCACGAGCAGTACTTC.

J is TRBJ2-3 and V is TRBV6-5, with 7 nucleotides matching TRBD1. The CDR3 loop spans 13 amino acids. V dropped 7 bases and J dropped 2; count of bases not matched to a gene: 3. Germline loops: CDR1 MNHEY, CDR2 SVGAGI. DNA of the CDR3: TGTGCCAGCACTGGGACAGACACAGATACGCAGTATTTT. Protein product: CASTGTDTDTQYF.

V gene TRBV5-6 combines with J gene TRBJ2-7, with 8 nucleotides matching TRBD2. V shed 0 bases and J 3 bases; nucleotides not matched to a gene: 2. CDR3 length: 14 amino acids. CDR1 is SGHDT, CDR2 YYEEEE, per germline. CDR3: CASSLGLANYEQYF. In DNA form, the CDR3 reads TGTGCCAGCAGCTTGGGACTAGCGAACTACGAGCAGTACTTC. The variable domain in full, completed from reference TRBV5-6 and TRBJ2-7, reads DAGVTQSPTHLIKTRGQQVTLRCSPKSGHDTVSWYQQALGQGPQFIFQYYEEEERQRGNFPDRFSGHQFPNYSSELNVNALLLGDSALYLCASSLGLANYEQYFGPGTRLTVT.